The 25 T cell receptor beta chains below all came from one sample that was sequenced in a study of T cell responses to AZD1222 COVID-19 vaccine. This table comes from immunoSEQ multiplex PCR, and its TCRdb copy is limited to in-frame clones, with some not included. Of under 100,000 clones in the sample, 80% to 90% were seen once. Sequenced material: peripheral blood, taken on day 0 of AZD1222 vaccination. The receptors derive from an adult in good health.

The V and J genes are TRBV28 and TRBJ1-2, with D unclear. The germline CDR1 and CDR2 sequences are MDHEN and SYDVKM. The CDR3 covers 12 residues. The V end was cut by 7 bases, the J end by 4 bases, with 10 bases between. CDR3 protein: CASNPGSYGYTF. The CDR3 DNA reads TGTGCCAGCAATCCGGGTTCCTATGGCTACACCTTC.

This clone came up a few times. This chain uses TRBV4-2 with TRBJ2-1; 10 nucleotides line up with TRBD1. The CDR3 totals 14 residues. Germline V lookup: CDR1 LGHNA, CDR2 YNFKEQ. The junction had 8 bases not matched to a gene; V was cut back by 7 bases and J by 8 bases. The DNA for the CDR3 is TGTGCCAGCACCCCGGGACAGGGGCTATATGAGCAGTTCTTC. It encodes CASTPGQGLYEQFF.

As concerns this clone: Its ends do not fully match the called genes, so a read error is possible. This chain connects TRBV18 to TRBJ1-1; 8 positions match TRBD1. Germline CDR1 reads KGHSH; CDR2 reads LQKENI. The CDR3 has 12 amino acids. CDR3 bases: TGTGCCAGCTCACCAGGGGACAGGCAGACAGTCTTT. It is translated as CASSPGDRQTVF.

The rearrangement joins TRBV7-2 to TRBJ2-7; no clear D. Germline V gene sequence: CDR1 SGHTA, CDR2 FQGNSA. V lost 5 bases, J lost 0 bases, and 8 bases lay in between. The CDR3 length is 13 residues. This CDR3 is CASSVTASYEQYF. CDR3 coding DNA: TGTGCCAGCAGCGTAACAGCCTCCTACGAGCAGTACTTC.

The CDR3 nucleotides are TGTGCCAGCAGCGTAGGCAGGCAAAACATTCAGTACTTC. It is translated as CASSVGRQNIQYF. The rearrangement uses TRBV9 and TRBJ2-4; D is unresolved. The CDR3 sequence is 13 residues long. Trimming shortened V by 0 bases and J by 5 bases, and 6 bases separated the two germline ends. Per the germline V gene, CDR1 is SGDLS and CDR2 is YYNGEE.

This clone has just one count. The genes are TRBV19 and TRBJ1-5, with 11 positions matching TRBD1. Germline CDR1 LNHDA, CDR2 SQIVND (reference sequence). This CDR3 spans 14 amino acids. With 7 bases clipped from V and 4 bases from J, the junction kept 3 bases outside the gene matches. This CDR3 reads CASTGTGGNQPQHF. CDR3 in DNA: TGTGCCAGTACCGGGACAGGGGGTAATCAGCCCCAGCATTTT.

This clone was picked up a small number of times. V usage is TRBV18 and J usage is TRBJ2-3; a weak D match, TRBD2 (5 bases). CDR3 length: 14 residues. Trimming stripped 6 bases from V and 5 bases from J, with 15 bases between. The germline CDR1 and CDR2 sequences are KGHSH and LQKENI. The CDR3 DNA follows: TGTGCCAGCTCGCGAGGGATTTCGGGAGATACGCAGTATTTT. Its protein product is CASSRGISGDTQYF.

This chain links TRBV11-3 with TRBJ2-3; possible D gene TRBD2, 6 bases. This CDR3 has 18 residues. Germline V gene data show CDR1 as SGHNT and CDR2 as YENEEA. V lost 1 base and J 2 bases, leaving 19 bases between the germline ends. The CDR3 nucleotides are TGTGCCAGCAGCTTAGGGATGATTATCGGGAGAGTCACAGATACGCAGTATTTT. Translating it yields CASSLGMIIGRVTDTQYF.

This chain connects TRBV30 to TRBJ2-1; either TRBD1 or TRBD2 may fit D (5 bases each). Germline lookup yields CDR1 GTSNPN and CDR2 SVGIG (reference sequence). This CDR3 spans 15 amino acids. The V gene lost 2 bases and the J gene lost 2 bases, with 13 bases spanning the gap. CDR3 in DNA: TGTGCCTGGAGTCGGGTGCGAGGGGCCTACAATGAGCAGTTCTTC. Translating gives CAWSRVRGAYNEQFF. Full variable domain (missing parts from reference TRBV30 and TRBJ2-1): SQTIHQWPATLVQPVGSPLSLECTVEGTSNPNLYWYRQAAGRGLQLLFYSVGIGQISSEVPQNLSASRPQDRQFILSSKKLLLSDSGFYLCAWSRVRGAYNEQFFGPGTRLTVL.

This clone came up a few times. V gene TRBV11-3 combines with J gene TRBJ1-2, with a possible D match to TRBD1 (5 bases). The length of the CDR3 is 16 residues. CDR1 and CDR2 (germline): SGHNT, YENEEA. V lost 0 bases and J 5 bases, leaving 16 bases between the germline ends. CDR3 residues: CASSLEGRQGVYGYTF. The CDR3 nucleotides are TGTGCCAGCAGCTTAGAAGGCAGGCAGGGCGTATATGGCTACACCTTC.

The chain carries TRBV15 and TRBJ1-5; possible D gene TRBD1, 5 bases. The V end lost 4 bases, the J end lost 2 bases, and 12 bases lay between the germline ends. Looked up from germline, CDR1 is LNHNV and CDR2 is YYDKDF (reference sequence). This CDR3 contains 15 residues. In DNA, the CDR3 is TGTGCCACCAGCATCGGGGGTGCAGGCAATCAGCCCCAGCATTTT. Encoded protein: CATSIGGAGNQPQHF.

V and J are TRBV5-4 and TRBJ1-1; D is undetermined. V was cut by 3 bases and J by 4 bases, with 13 bases left in between. The CDR3 is 14 residues long. Germline V gives CDR1 SGHNT, CDR2 YYREEE (reference sequence). Here the CDR3 DNA reads TGTGCCAGCAGCTCCCCTGGGGTGAGCACTGAAGCTTTCTTT. Its translation: CASSSPGVSTEAFF.

This clone appeared a few times. J is TRBJ2-7 and V is TRBV7-2, with unresolved D. CDR1 SGHTA and CDR2 FQGNSA come from the germline V gene. V shed 1 base and J shed 2 bases, with 9 bases lying between them. There are 14 residues in the CDR3. The CDR3 bases are TGTGCCAGCAGCTTAGGAACTATCCCCTACGAGCAGTACTTC. Protein product: CASSLGTIPYEQYF. The whole variable domain, filled in from reference TRBV7-2 and TRBJ2-7, reads GAGVSQSPSNKVTEKGKDVELRCDPISGHTALYWYRQSLGQGLEFLIYFQGNSAPDKSGLPSDRFSAERTGGSVSTLTIQRTQQEDSAVYLCASSLGTIPYEQYFGPGTRLTVT.

This rearrangement joins TRBV11-3 to TRBJ1-1, with D perhaps TRBD1 (5 bases). Germline V gene lookup returns CDR1 SGHNT and CDR2 YENEEA. CDR3 length: 15 residues. V lost 4 bases, J lost 1 base, and 13 bases lay in between. The chain's CDR3 is CASSSSRGGNTEAFF. Here the CDR3 DNA reads TGTGCCAGCAGCTCCTCTCGGGGGGGGAACACTGAAGCTTTCTTT.

V usage is TRBV5-1 and J usage is TRBJ2-1; D not resolved. This CDR3 is built from 12 residues. Germline V gene data show CDR1 as SGHRS and CDR2 as YFSETQ. The ends were cut back, 4 bases at V and 5 bases at J, with 7 bases in the middle. The CDR3 protein is CASSDTDNEQFF. The CDR3 bases are TGCGCCAGCAGCGACACTGACAATGAGCAGTTCTTC. Together with reference TRBV5-1 and TRBJ2-1, the CDR3 gives the full variable domain: KAGVTQTPRYLIKTRGQQVTLSCSPISGHRSVSWYQQTPGQGLQFLFEYFSETQRNKGNFPGRFSGRQFSNSRSEMNVSTLELGDSALYLCASSDTDNEQFFGPGTRLTVL.

The chain links TRBV28 to TRBJ2-7; TRBD1 is a possible D gene (6 bases). This CDR3 is 13 amino acids long. V dropped 2 bases and J dropped 2 bases, with 7 bases sitting between them. The germline V gene has CDR1 MDHEN and CDR2 SYDVKM. CDR3 DNA sequence: TGTGCCAGCAGTTTACCAGGGGCCTACGAGCAGTACTTC. As protein: CASSLPGAYEQYF.

The chain uses TRBV6-4 and TRBJ2-2; 7 bases are shared with TRBD2. Germline lookup yields CDR1 MRHNA and CDR2 SNTAGT. Trimming took 6 bases from V and 2 from J; bases not matched to a gene: 3. The CDR3 extends over 14 amino acids. CDR3 amino acids: CASRGLSNTGELFF. The CDR3 DNA reads as TGTGCCAGCAGGGGACTATCTAACACCGGGGAGCTGTTTTTT.

The chain combines TRBV11-2 with TRBJ2-1; tentatively, D is TRBD2 (6 bases). The CDR3 totals 15 residues. The germline V gene encodes CDR1 SGHAT and CDR2 FQNNGV. V was shortened by 2 bases and J by 0 bases, with 8 bases between the two germline ends. For the CDR3, the DNA is TGTGCCAGCAGCTTATTGGACTACTCCTACAATGAGCAGTTCTTC. It is translated as CASSLLDYSYNEQFF.

V gene TRBV7-2 combines with J gene TRBJ2-2; 13 nucleotides match TRBD2. Germline V gene sequence: CDR1 SGHTA, CDR2 FQGNSA. The CDR3 covers 16 residues. After removal of 5 bases from V and 7 bases from J, the junction contained 7 bases not matched to a gene. CDR3 DNA sequence: TGTGCCAGCAGCCCCGGACTAGCGGGAGCGGGCGGGGAGCTGTTTTTT. Translated: CASSPGLAGAGGELFF.

The chain links TRBV28 to TRBJ1-2; no firm D call. CDR1 and CDR2 (germline): MDHEN, SYDVKM. V shed 6 bases and J shed 2 bases, with 13 bases lying between them. The CDR3 runs to 14 residues. CDR3 amino acids: CASRPGLTNYGYTF. The CDR3 DNA reads TGTGCCAGCAGACCGGGTCTGACAAACTATGGCTACACCTTC.

V usage is TRBV15 and J usage is TRBJ1-5, with TRBD1 identical over 8 bases. Per the germline V gene, CDR1 is LNHNV and CDR2 is YYDKDF (reference sequence). This CDR3 region has 18 residues. After removal of 0 bases from V and 7 bases from J, the junction contained 14 bases not matched to a gene. The CDR3 reads CATSRDPRRTGLGQPQHF. Written as DNA, the CDR3 is TGTGCCACCAGCAGAGACCCACGCAGGACAGGGCTAGGGCAGCCCCAGCATTTT.

This chain's CDR3 is CASSVGAGTAYEQYF. The CDR3 DNA reads TGTGCCAGCAGCGTAGGGGCAGGGACGGCCTACGAGCAGTACTTC. This chain uses TRBV9 with TRBJ2-7; D is tentatively TRBD1 or TRBD2 (5 bases each). Germline CDR1 is SGDLS and CDR2 is YYNGEE. CDR3 length: 15 amino acids. Trimming shortened V by 0 bases and J by 2 bases, and 12 bases separated the two germline ends.

The chain recombines TRBV7-9 with TRBJ2-7, with 10 positions matching TRBD2. This CDR3 contains 16 residues. Germline CDR1 reads SEHNR; CDR2 reads FQNEAQ (reference sequence). The V segment lost 0 bases and the J segment 2 bases; nucleotides outside the gene matches: 4. This CDR3 reads CASSLAPGTSAYEQYF. The CDR3 DNA is TGTGCCAGCAGCTTAGCCCCCGGGACTAGCGCCTACGAGCAGTACTTC.

The table lists this clone with a few counts. The chain combines TRBV10-3 with TRBJ1-4; no firm D call. The V end was cut by 2 bases, the J end by 6 bases, with 16 bases between. The CDR3 covers 16 residues. Germline CDR1 ENHRY, CDR2 SYGVKD. The CDR3 loop reads CAISEARTERYEKLFF. The DNA of the CDR3 is TGTGCCATCAGTGAGGCTCGGACGGAGCGCTATGAAAAACTGTTTTTT.

V usage is TRBV2 and J usage is TRBJ1-3, with a tentative D call TRBD1 (6 bases). The CDR3 loop spans 14 amino acids. Trimming pared 10 bases from V and 7 bases from J, leaving 20 bases between. Germline V gene lookup returns CDR1 SNHLY and CDR2 FYNNEI. CDR3 region: CAIDTGLRGNTIYF. As DNA, the CDR3 is TGTGCCATCGATACAGGGCTCAGGGGCAACACCATATATTTT.